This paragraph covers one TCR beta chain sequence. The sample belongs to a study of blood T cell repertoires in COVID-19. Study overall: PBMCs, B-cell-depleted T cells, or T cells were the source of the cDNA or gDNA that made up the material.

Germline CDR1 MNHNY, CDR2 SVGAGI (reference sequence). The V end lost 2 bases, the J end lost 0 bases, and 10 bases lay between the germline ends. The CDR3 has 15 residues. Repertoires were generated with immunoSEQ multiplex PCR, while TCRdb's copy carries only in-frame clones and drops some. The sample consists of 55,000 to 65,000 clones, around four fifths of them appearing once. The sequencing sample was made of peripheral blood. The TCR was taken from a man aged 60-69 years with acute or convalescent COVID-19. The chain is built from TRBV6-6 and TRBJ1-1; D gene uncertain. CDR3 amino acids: CASSYDSFMNTEAFF. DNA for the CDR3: TGTGCCAGCAGTTACGACTCCTTCATGAACACTGAAGCTTTCTTT.